One and the same sample provided the 28 T cell receptor beta chains below, sequenced in a study of CD8+ T cells in alopecia areata. Noted treatment: oral pan-JAK inhibitor, 5-10 mg twice daily. cDNA serving as the sequencing template came from extracted, reverse transcribed RNA. Repertoires were generated with immunoSEQ multiplex PCR, while TCRdb's copy carries only in-frame clones and drops some. The table records approximately 210,000 clones, roughly 60% of them present only once. Source: CD4+ T cells sorted from blood, taken at week 24, from a patient treated with tofacitinib. All receptors come from a human donor with alopecia areata.

Only a few counts were recorded for this clone. The CDR3 reads CASTPAAPDTQYF. As DNA, the CDR3 is TGTGCCAGCACTCCAGCGGCCCCGGATACGCAGTATTTT. This chain links TRBV2 with TRBJ2-3, with D maybe TRBD2 (5 bases). There are 13 residues in the CDR3. Germline V lookup: CDR1 SNHLY, CDR2 FYNNEI. The V end lost 7 bases, the J end lost 6 bases, and 14 bases lay between the germline ends.

The chain couples TRBV9 to TRBJ2-7; D not certain. Germline V lookup: CDR1 SGDLS, CDR2 YYNGEE. There are 14 residues in the CDR3. Trimming shortened V by 2 bases and J by 0 bases, and 9 bases separated the two germline ends. CDR3 loop: CASSVLPGSYEQYF. The CDR3 DNA sequence: TGTGCCAGCAGCGTTCTCCCTGGCTCCTACGAGCAGTACTTC.

The CDR3 nucleotides are TGCAGCGTAGGACTCGACAGGGGCTACACCTTC. Encoded protein: CSVGLDRGYTF. This rearrangement joins TRBV29-1 to TRBJ1-2, with D possibly being TRBD1 (6 bases). Germline V gives CDR1 SQVTM, CDR2 ANQGSEA. V was clipped by 6 bases and J by 8 bases, with 13 bases between them. The CDR3 has 11 amino acids.

The V and J genes are TRBV9 and TRBJ2-3; TRBD1 aligns across 9 bases. Germline V gene lookup returns CDR1 SGDLS and CDR2 YYNGEE. Germline trimming cut 3 bases from V and 2 bases from J; bases unmatched to any gene: 4. The CDR3 contains 15 residues. The CDR3 coding sequence is TGTGCCAGCAGCGCCGGGACAGGGCCCACAGATACGCAGTATTTT. Translating gives CASSAGTGPTDTQYF. The full variable domain, completed using reference TRBV9 and TRBJ2-3, is DSGVTQTPKHLITATGQRVTLRCSPRSGDLSVYWYQQSLDQGLQFLIQYYNGEERAKGNILERFSAQQFPDLHSELNLSSLELGDSALYFCASSAGTGPTDTQYFGPGTRLTVL.

The rearrangement uses TRBV29-1 and TRBJ1-2; unclear D gene. Germline V CDR1 and CDR2: SQVTM, ANQGSEA. V was shortened by 7 bases and J by 3 bases, with 15 bases between the two germline ends. The CDR3 runs 13 residues. The CDR3 DNA sequence: TGCAGCGCCGCTGACACGGTCGACTATGGCTACACCTTC. It yields the protein CSAADTVDYGYTF. Drawing the rest from reference TRBV29-1 and TRBJ1-2, the complete variable domain is SAVISQKPSRDICQRGTSLTIQCQVDSQVTMMFWYRQQPGQSLTLIATANQGSEATYESGFVIDKFPISRPNLTFSTLTVSNMSPEDSSIYLCSAADTVDYGYTFGSGTRLTVV.

The chain's CDR3 is CASSREQGAISPLHF. CDR3 in DNA: TGCGCCAGCAGCCGGGAGCAGGGGGCAATTTCACCCCTCCACTTT. The chain recombines TRBV5-1 with TRBJ1-6; 8 bases fit TRBD1. The CDR3 loop spans 15 amino acids. CDR1 is SGHRS and CDR2 is YFSETQ in the germline V gene. V was clipped by 4 bases and J by 9 bases; unmatched bases: 9.

The rearrangement links TRBV6-5 to TRBJ1-2, with D hard to call. Trimming took 6 bases from V and 7 from J, leaving 15 bases between them. The CDR3 runs to 13 residues. Germline CDR1 and CDR2: MNHEY and SVGAGI. The CDR3 here is CASSPESKRGYTF. The CDR3 coding sequence is TGTGCCAGCAGCCCGGAATCGAAGCGTGGCTACACCTTC.

This clone was observed a handful of times. The chain joins TRBV14 to TRBJ2-7; no clear D gene. The V gene's germline CDR1 is SGHDN and CDR2 FVKESK. Trimming took off 1 base at V and 7 bases at J, with 8 bases between the two ends. This CDR3 has 12 residues. The DNA for the CDR3 is TGTGCCAGCAGCCAAGGTCGATGGGAGCAGTACTTC. The encoded protein is CASSQGRWEQYF.

This clone was found a few times. At the DNA level, this CDR3 is encoded by other sequences in the same sample as well. This chain uses TRBV29-1 with TRBJ1-4; D is unclear. V dropped 4 bases and J dropped 3 bases, with 9 bases sitting between them. Germline V lookup: CDR1 SQVTM, CDR2 ANQGSEA. The CDR3 is 13 residues long. CDR3 DNA: TGCAGCGTTGCAGGCCGAGCTAATGAAAAACTGTTTTTT. Translated, it gives CSVAGRANEKLFF.

CDR3 bases: TGTGCCAGCAGTGCAACTGCGAACTCCTACGAGCAGTACTTC. Its translation: CASSATANSYEQYF. The chain carries TRBV2 and TRBJ2-7; no definite D call. With 4 bases removed from V and 0 bases from J, the gap between germline ends came to 10 bases. Germline CDR1 is SNHLY and CDR2 is FYNNEI. The length of the CDR3 is 14 residues.

The chain combines TRBV6-5 with TRBJ2-7; perhaps TRBD1 as D (5 bases). This CDR3 comprises 13 residues. The V and J ends lost 7 bases and 0 bases respectively, with 10 bases between them. Germline V gene data show CDR1 as MNHEY and CDR2 as SVGAGI. CDR3 DNA sequence: TGTGCCAGCAAATCGGACACCTCCTACGAGCAGTACTTC. It codes for CASKSDTSYEQYF.

This clone was detected a few times. This chain uses TRBV7-9 with TRBJ2-4, with 10 bases aligning to TRBD1. This CDR3 contains 13 residues. Trimming at V came to 6 bases and at J to 10 bases, leaving 6 bases not matched to a gene. Germline V gives CDR1 SEHNR, CDR2 FQNEAQ (reference sequence). This CDR3 is CASSPEDRGIQYF. The CDR3 DNA reads as TGTGCCAGCAGTCCAGAGGACAGGGGGATTCAGTACTTC.

The chain links TRBV5-6 to TRBJ2-6, with 8 nucleotides matching TRBD1. Per germline, CDR1 SGHDT and CDR2 YYEEEE. V lost 3 bases, J lost 0 bases, and 11 bases stayed unmatched. The CDR3 sequence is 19 residues long. CDR3 sequence: CASSSVQGDALSGANVLTF. The CDR3 DNA follows: TGTGCCAGCAGCTCCGTACAGGGGGACGCCCTCTCTGGGGCCAACGTCCTGACTTTC.

A few counts support this clone. J is TRBJ2-7 and V is TRBV29-1; tentatively, D is TRBD2 (6 bases). CDR1 SQVTM and CDR2 ANQGSEA come from the germline V gene. The ends were cut back, 2 bases at V and 6 bases at J, with 8 bases in the middle. This CDR3 has 11 residues. The CDR3 region is CSVERGGEQYF. CDR3 DNA sequence: TGCAGCGTTGAACGGGGAGGCGAGCAGTACTTC.

Only a few counts were recorded for this clone. The chain carries TRBV6-1 and TRBJ1-2; no clear D. Germline loops: CDR1 MNHNS, CDR2 SASEGT. V shed 1 base and J shed 3 bases, with 12 bases lying between them. This CDR3 is built from 15 residues. Here the CDR3 reads CASSEGGLSDYGYTF. Written as DNA, the CDR3 is TGTGCCAGCAGTGAAGGAGGGTTGTCGGACTATGGCTACACCTTC.

The V call is TRBV29-1, the J call TRBJ1-1, with D hard to call. The CDR3 is 13 amino acids. Between the trimmed V and J ends, which lost 5 bases and 2 bases, there was a span of 12 bases. The germline V gene has CDR1 SQVTM and CDR2 ANQGSEA. The CDR3 DNA reads as TGCAGCGTTCTGAGGGTGTTTAACACTGAAGCTTTCTTT. Translated: CSVLRVFNTEAFF.

This clone has more than one count but fewer than ten. This chain uses TRBV7-9 with TRBJ1-2, with D possibly TRBD1 on 5 matching bases. Germline CDR1 and CDR2: SEHNR and FQNEAQ (reference sequence). CDR3 length: 17 residues. The V gene lost 2 bases and the J gene lost 8 bases, with 24 bases spanning the gap. CDR3 sequence: CASSLKGGAVMLDGYTF. The CDR3 DNA follows: TGTGCCAGCAGCTTAAAGGGTGGGGCAGTCATGCTCGACGGCTACACCTTC.

This clone was detected only once. The chain couples TRBV19 to TRBJ2-6; unclear D gene. The germline V gene encodes CDR1 LNHDA and CDR2 SQIVND (reference sequence). The CDR3 extends over 15 amino acids. Trimming cost V 3 bases and J 0 bases, with 6 bases left between them. Here the CDR3 reads CASSIFSSGANVLTF. The CDR3 region has the DNA TGTGCCAGTAGTATCTTTAGCTCTGGGGCCAACGTCCTGACTTTC.

This chain links TRBV25-1 with TRBJ1-1, with D maybe TRBD1 (5 bases). Trimming shortened V by 5 bases and J by 5 bases, and 12 bases separated the two germline ends. CDR1 MGHDK and CDR2 SYGVNS come from the germline V gene. The CDR3 runs to 13 residues. The CDR3 loop reads CASSWAGRTEAFF. In DNA form, the CDR3 reads TGTGCCAGCAGTTGGGCAGGGAGGACTGAAGCTTTCTTT. Full variable domain (remainder filled in from reference TRBV25-1 and TRBJ1-1): EADIYQTPRYLVIGTGKKITLECSQTMGHDKMYWYQQDPGMELHLIHYSYGVNSTEKGDLSSESTVSRIRTEHFPLTLESARPSHTSQYLCASSWAGRTEAFFGQGTRLTVV.

The chain employs TRBV14 and TRBJ1-1, with D possibly being TRBD1 (5 bases). The germline CDR1 and CDR2 sequences are SGHDN and FVKESK. Deletions cut 4 bases from V and 4 bases from J, with 10 bases between. This CDR3 comprises 13 residues. The CDR3 spells CASSPGPGTEAFF. The CDR3 region has the DNA TGTGCCAGCAGCCCGGGACCAGGCACTGAAGCTTTCTTT.

The CDR3 DNA follows: TGTGCCAGCAGCCCTGACACAGGGTTAGCTGGGGCCAACGTCCTGACTTTC. Translating gives CASSPDTGLAGANVLTF. The chain uses TRBV7-9 and TRBJ2-6; TRBD1 is a possible D gene (6 bases). V was shortened by 5 bases and J by 2 bases, with 16 bases between the two germline ends. Germline V gene sequence: CDR1 SEHNR, CDR2 FQNEAQ (reference sequence). The CDR3 contains 17 residues. Complete variable domain (other parts from reference TRBV7-9 and TRBJ2-6): DTGVSQNPRHKITKRGQNVTFRCDPISEHNRLYWYRQTLGQGPEFLTYFQNEAQLEKSRLLSDRFSAERPKGSFSTLEIQRTEQGDSAMYLCASSPDTGLAGANVLTFGAGSRLTVL.

The DNA of the CDR3 is TGCAGCGTCGGGGGGCAGGAAAACAATGAGCAGTTCTTC. This translates into CSVGGQENNEQFF. The chain carries TRBV29-1 and TRBJ2-1, with a weak D call TRBD2 (7 bases). Germline lookup yields CDR1 SQVTM and CDR2 ANQGSEA. CDR3 size: 13 residues. V lost 6 bases and J 5 bases, leaving 14 bases between the germline ends.

This clone was counted only a few times. The rearrangement uses TRBV6-6 and TRBJ2-7, with D possibly TRBD2 on 7 matching bases. The germline V gene has CDR1 MNHNY and CDR2 SVGAGI (reference sequence). V was cut by 6 bases and J by 4 bases, with 16 bases left in between. The CDR3 totals 14 residues. CDR3 sequence: CASRATGGRYEQYF. The CDR3 nucleotides are TGTGCCAGCAGGGCCACGGGGGGCCGTTACGAGCAGTACTTC.

The rearrangement joins TRBV5-1 to TRBJ2-1; TRBD2 agrees at 7 bases. Germline V lookup: CDR1 SGHRS, CDR2 YFSETQ. There are 16 residues in the CDR3. With V trimmed by 7 bases and J by 1 base, 11 bases remained unmatched. The CDR3 is CASRPRSGASYNEQFF. The CDR3 bases are TGCGCCAGCCGACCAAGAAGCGGGGCTTCCTACAATGAGCAGTTCTTC.

The rearrangement links TRBV23-1 to TRBJ1-5, with 9 bases matching TRBD1. TRBV23-1 is known as an ORF, though its function is uncertain. J was trimmed by 3 bases and V by 4 bases; bases with no gene match: 1. This CDR3 contains 14 residues. The CDR3 region is CASSRDRDNQPQHF. CDR3 DNA sequence: TGCGCCAGCAGTCGGGACAGGGACAATCAGCCCCAGCATTTT.

The rearrangement uses TRBV29-1 and TRBJ1-1; D is ambiguous. Germline CDR1 reads SQVTM; CDR2 reads ANQGSEA. The CDR3 has 11 amino acids. V lost 6 bases and J 11 bases, leaving 16 bases between the germline ends. The CDR3 region is CSVEPRDYAFF. In DNA form, the CDR3 reads TGCAGCGTGGAACCTAGGGATTATGCTTTCTTT.

This sequence joins TRBV30 and TRBJ1-1; no reliable D call. The ends were cut back, 0 bases at V and 11 bases at J, with 19 bases in the middle. CDR3 size: 14 residues. The germline V gene encodes CDR1 GTSNPN and CDR2 SVGIG (reference sequence). CDR3 protein: CAWSVNVVNSGAFF. The CDR3 DNA is TGTGCCTGGAGTGTAAACGTAGTGAACTCGGGGGCTTTCTTT.

The chain combines TRBV1 with TRBJ2-1; the D segment call TRBD2 is taken from the table without a DNA check. TRBV1 is shown as a pseudogene. This CDR3 comprises 14 residues. The CDR3 nucleotides read TGCACCAGCAGCCCCCCTCTAGCGTCCCATGAGCAGTTCTTC. It codes for CTSSPPLASHEQFF.